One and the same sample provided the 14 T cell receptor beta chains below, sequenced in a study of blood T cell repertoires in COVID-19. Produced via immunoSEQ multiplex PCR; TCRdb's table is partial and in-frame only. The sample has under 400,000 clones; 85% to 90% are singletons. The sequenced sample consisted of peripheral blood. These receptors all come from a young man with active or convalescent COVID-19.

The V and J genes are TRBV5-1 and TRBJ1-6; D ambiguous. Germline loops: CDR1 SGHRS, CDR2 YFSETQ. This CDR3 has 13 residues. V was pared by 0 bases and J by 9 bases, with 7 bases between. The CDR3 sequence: CASSLGPGSPLHF. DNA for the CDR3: TGCGCCAGCAGCTTGGGGCCGGGTTCACCCCTCCACTTT.

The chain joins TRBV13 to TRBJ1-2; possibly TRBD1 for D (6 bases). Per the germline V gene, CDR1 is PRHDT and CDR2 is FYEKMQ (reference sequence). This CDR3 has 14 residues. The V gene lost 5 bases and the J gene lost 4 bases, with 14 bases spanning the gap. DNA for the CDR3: TGTGCCAGCAGCCCCCAGGGGCCCGCCTATGGCTACACCTTC. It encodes CASSPQGPAYGYTF.

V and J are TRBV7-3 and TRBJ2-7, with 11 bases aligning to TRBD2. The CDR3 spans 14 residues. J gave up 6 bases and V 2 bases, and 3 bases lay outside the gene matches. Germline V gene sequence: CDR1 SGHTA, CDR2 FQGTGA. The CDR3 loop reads CASSLGGLAAEQYF. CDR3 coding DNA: TGTGCCAGCAGCTTAGGGGGACTAGCGGCCGAGCAGTACTTC.

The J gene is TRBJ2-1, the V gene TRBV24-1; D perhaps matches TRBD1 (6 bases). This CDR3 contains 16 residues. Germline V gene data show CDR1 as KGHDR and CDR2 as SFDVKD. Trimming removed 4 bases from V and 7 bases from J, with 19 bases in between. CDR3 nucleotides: TGTGCCACCAGTGACCCAGGGGATCGGCACAGGAATGAGCAGTTCTTC. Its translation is CATSDPGDRHRNEQFF.

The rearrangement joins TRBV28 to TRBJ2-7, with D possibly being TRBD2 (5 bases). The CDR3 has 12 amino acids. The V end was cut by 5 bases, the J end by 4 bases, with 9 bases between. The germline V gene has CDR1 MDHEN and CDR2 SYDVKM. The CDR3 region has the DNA TGTGCCAGCAGTGAGGGAGCTTACGAGCAGTACTTC. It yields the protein CASSEGAYEQYF.

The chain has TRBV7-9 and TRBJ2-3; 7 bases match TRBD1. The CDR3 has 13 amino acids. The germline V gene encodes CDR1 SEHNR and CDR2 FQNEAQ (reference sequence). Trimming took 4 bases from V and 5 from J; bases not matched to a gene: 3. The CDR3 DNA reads TGTGCCAGCAGCTCTACAGGGGTAGATACGCAGTATTTT. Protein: CASSSTGVDTQYF. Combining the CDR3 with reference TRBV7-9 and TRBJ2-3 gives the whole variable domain DTGVSQNPRHKITKRGQNVTFRCDPISEHNRLYWYRQTLGQGPEFLTYFQNEAQLEKSRLLSDRFSAERPKGSFSTLEIQRTEQGDSAMYLCASSSTGVDTQYFGPGTRLTVL.

CDR3 residues: CASSLTPWLAAGELFF. The DNA for the CDR3 is TGTGCCAGCAGCTTAACTCCCTGGCTAGCGGCCGGGGAGCTGTTTTTT. The chain couples TRBV7-2 to TRBJ2-2, with 7 bases aligning to TRBD2. This CDR3 has 16 residues. Germline trimming cut 2 bases from V and 6 bases from J; bases unmatched to any gene: 9. Germline loops: CDR1 SGHTA, CDR2 FQGNSA.

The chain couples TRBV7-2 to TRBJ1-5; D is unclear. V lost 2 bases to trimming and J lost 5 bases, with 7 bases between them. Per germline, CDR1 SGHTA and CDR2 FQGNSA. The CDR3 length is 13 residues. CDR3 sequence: CASSLRFDQPQHF. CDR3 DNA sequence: TGTGCCAGCAGCTTACGGTTCGATCAGCCCCAGCATTTT.

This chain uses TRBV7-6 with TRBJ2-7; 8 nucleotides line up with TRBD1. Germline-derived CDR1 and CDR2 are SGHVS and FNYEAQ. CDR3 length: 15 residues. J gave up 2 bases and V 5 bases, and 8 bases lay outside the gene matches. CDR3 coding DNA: TGTGCCAGCAGCCCCGGACAGGGAATAGCCTACGAGCAGTACTTC. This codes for CASSPGQGIAYEQYF.

This CDR3 is CASSTKQGGNNEQFF. The CDR3 coding sequence is TGTGCCAGTAGTACAAAACAGGGGGGAAACAATGAGCAGTTCTTC. The chain links TRBV19 to TRBJ2-1; 8 nucleotides align to TRBD1. The length of the CDR3 is 15 residues. The ends lost 4 bases at V and 5 bases at J; junction bases unmatched: 7. CDR1 and CDR2 from the germline V gene are LNHDA and SQIVND (reference sequence).

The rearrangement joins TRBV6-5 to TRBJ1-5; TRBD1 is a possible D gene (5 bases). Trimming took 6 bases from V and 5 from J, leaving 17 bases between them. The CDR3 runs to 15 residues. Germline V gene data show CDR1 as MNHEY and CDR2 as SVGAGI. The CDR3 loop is CASRLEWGTYQPQHF. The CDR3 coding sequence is TGTGCCAGCAGGCTCGAATGGGGGACTTATCAGCCCCAGCATTTT.

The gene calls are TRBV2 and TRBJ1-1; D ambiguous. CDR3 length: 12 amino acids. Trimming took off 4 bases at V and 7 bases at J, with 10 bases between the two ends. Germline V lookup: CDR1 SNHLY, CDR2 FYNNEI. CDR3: CASSASTYEAFF. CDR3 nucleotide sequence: TGTGCCAGCAGTGCCTCCACATATGAAGCTTTCTTT.

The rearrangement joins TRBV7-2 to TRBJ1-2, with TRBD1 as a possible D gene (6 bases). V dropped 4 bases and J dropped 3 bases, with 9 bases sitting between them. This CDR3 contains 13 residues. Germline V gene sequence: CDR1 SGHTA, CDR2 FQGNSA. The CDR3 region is CASSSNRDYGYTF. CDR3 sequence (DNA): TGTGCCAGCAGCTCTAACAGGGACTATGGCTACACCTTC.

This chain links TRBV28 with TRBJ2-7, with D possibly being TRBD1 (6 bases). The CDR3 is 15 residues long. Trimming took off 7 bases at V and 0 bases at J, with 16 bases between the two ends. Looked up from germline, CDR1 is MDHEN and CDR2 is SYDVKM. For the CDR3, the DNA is TGTGCCAGCAATATGGACAGAAAAAGCTCCTACGAGCAGTACTTC. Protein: CASNMDRKSSYEQYF.